This TCR beta chain was sequenced during a study of blood T cell repertoires in COVID-19. At the level of the study: Sites across the United States, Italy and Spain contributed samples from acute and convalescent COVID-19. T cells, B-cell-depleted T cells, or PBMCs provided the cDNA or gDNA that served as material.

After removal of 0 bases from V and 0 bases from J, the junction contained 2 bases not matched to a gene. The CDR3 is made up of 16 amino acids. Germline V gene lookup returns CDR1 LGHNT and CDR2 FRNRAP. The authors' processing: The authors estimated nucleated cell counts from reference gene primer amplification. Clones were sequenced by immunoSEQ multiplex PCR, and TCRdb holds only the in-frame ones, with some missing. V, J and clone size were drawn from that table, and D and trimming were deduced from the DNA. This table holds about 200,000 clones, approximately 91% found once. This receptor was taken from a man in his fifties or sixties who had recovered from COVID-19. The chain recombines TRBV12-5 with TRBJ2-1; TRBD2 matches 7 bases. The specimen sequenced was peripheral blood. In DNA, the CDR3 is TGTGCTAGTGGTTTGGTCCGCGGGAGCTCCTACAATGAGCAGTTCTTC. It codes for CASGLVRGSSYNEQFF.